The 23 T cell receptor beta chains below all came from one sample that was sequenced in a study of T cells after yellow fever vaccination. From the 5' RACE reads, TCRdb called clonotypes with MiXCR, one entry per CDR3 protein. Here the sample spans 300,000 or so distinct CDR3 sequences, approximately 10% being singletons. The input for sequencing was CD4+ T cells sorted from PBMCs, taken 5 days after the yellow fever booster vaccination. The origin of the receptors is a man in his late teens or twenties who received the YFV17D yellow fever vaccine.

The chain is built from TRBV5-1 and TRBJ2-3; 10 nucleotides align to TRBD1. The junction had 6 bases not matched to a gene; V was cut back by 7 bases and J by 1 base. Germline CDR1 reads SGHRS; CDR2 reads YFSETQ. There are 15 residues in the CDR3. CDR3 sequence: CASLATGGGTDTQYF. The CDR3 nucleotides are TGCGCCAGCTTGGCGACAGGGGGCGGCACAGATACGCAGTATTTT.

The chain uses TRBV7-2 and TRBJ2-2; D is undetermined. The V end lost 8 bases, the J end lost 1 base, and 14 bases lay between the germline ends. CDR1 and CDR2 from the germline V gene are SGHTA and FQGNSA. The CDR3 loop spans 15 amino acids. CDR3: CASALSDQNTGELFF. The CDR3 coding sequence is TGTGCCAGCGCCCTTTCAGATCAGAACACCGGGGAGCTGTTTTTT. Combining the CDR3 with reference TRBV7-2 and TRBJ2-2 gives the whole variable domain GAGVSQSPSNKVTEKGKDVELRCDPISGHTALYWYRQSLGQGLEFLIYFQGNSAPDKSGLPSDRFSAERTGGSVSTLTIQRTQQEDSAVYLCASALSDQNTGELFFGEGSRLTVL.

This clonotype has more than one count but fewer than ten. J is TRBJ1-2 and V is TRBV28, with D unresolved. With 7 bases removed from V and 7 bases from J, the gap between germline ends came to 16 bases. Germline CDR1 reads MDHEN; CDR2 reads SYDVKM. The CDR3 covers 13 residues. CDR3 in DNA: TGTGCCAGCACCAACCGGGTAGGGCGTGGCTACACCTTC. Amino acids: CASTNRVGRGYTF.

The chain couples TRBV25-1 to TRBJ2-6; 8 bases are shared with TRBD1. The CDR3 is made up of 18 amino acids. Germline V gives CDR1 MGHDK, CDR2 SYGVNS. V shed 3 bases, J shed 3 bases, and the junction held 10 bases outside the gene matches. The CDR3 DNA reads as TGTGCCAGCAGTGAGGGGCAGGGGGCGCCCAGTGGGGCCAACGTCCTGACTTTC. It encodes CASSEGQGAPSGANVLTF.

The genes are TRBV5-1 and TRBJ2-5; tentative D call: TRBD1 (5 bases). This CDR3 spans 14 amino acids. V was trimmed by 4 bases and J by 7 bases, leaving 17 bases between them. The germline V gene encodes CDR1 SGHRS and CDR2 YFSETQ. The CDR3 DNA is TGCGCCAGCAGCCCGCGACAGCAAAGGGTGACCCAGTACTTC. This gives the protein CASSPRQQRVTQYF.

Only a few counts were recorded for this clonotype. The rearrangement uses TRBV6-2 or TRBV6-3 and TRBJ2-2, with 7 bases identical to TRBD1. V was clipped by 5 bases and J by 2 bases; unmatched bases: 14. CDR1 and CDR2 (germline): MNHEY, SVGEGT. This CDR3 has 18 amino acids. CDR3 residues: CASSKNNRDRVNTGELFF. For the CDR3, the DNA is TGTGCCAGCAGTAAAAATAACCGGGACAGAGTAAACACCGGGGAGCTGTTTTTT.

The V and J genes are TRBV12-3 or TRBV12-4 and TRBJ2-6; D is uncertain. The CDR3 consists of 13 residues. Trimming took off 6 bases at V and 2 bases at J, with 5 bases between the two ends. This chain's CDR3 is CASRSAGANVLTF. The CDR3 DNA reads TGTGCCAGCAGATCAGCTGGGGCCAACGTCCTGACTTTC.

The chain carries TRBV6-6 and TRBJ2-7; tentative D call: TRBD2 (6 bases). The CDR3 consists of 14 residues. Germline assignment: CDR1 MNHNY and CDR2 SVGAGI (reference sequence). V was pared by 2 bases and J by 5 bases, with 13 bases between. The CDR3 is CASSYGQGLHEQYF. The CDR3 coding sequence is TGTGCCAGCAGTTACGGGCAGGGACTGCACGAGCAGTACTTC.

V is TRBV5-1 and J is TRBJ2-1; D is uncertain. V gave up 1 base and J gave up 9 bases, with 14 bases separating them. Germline values: CDR1 SGHRS, CDR2 YFSETQ. The length of the CDR3 is 14 residues. The CDR3 sequence: CASSLLAGTAEQFF. CDR3 DNA sequence: TGCGCCAGCAGCTTGCTCGCCGGAACGGCTGAGCAGTTCTTC.

The V call is TRBV10-1, the J call TRBJ2-3; 10 positions agree with TRBD2. Trimming removed 2 bases from V and 4 bases from J; junction bases left unmatched: 0. The CDR3 has 14 amino acids. CDR1 is WNHNN and CDR2 is SYGVQD in the germline V gene (reference sequence). This chain's CDR3 is CASSELAGADTQYF. The CDR3, as DNA: TGCGCCAGCAGTGAGCTAGCGGGGGCAGATACGCAGTATTTT.

This clonotype was counted only a few times. V and J are TRBV5-4 and TRBJ2-7; D gene ambiguous. CDR1 and CDR2 (germline): SGHNT, YYREEE (reference sequence). Trimming left V 1 base short and J 2 bases short, with 16 bases between. The CDR3 length is 16 residues. The CDR3 reads CASSLIGVSTPYEQYF. Written as DNA, the CDR3 is TGTGCCAGCAGCTTGATTGGAGTGAGTACCCCCTACGAGCAGTACTTC.

The chain employs TRBV5-1 and TRBJ2-5; 10 nucleotides match TRBD1. This CDR3 has 14 amino acids. V trimming: 3 bases; J trimming: 7 bases; junction bases outside the gene matches: 6. Looked up from germline, CDR1 is SGHRS and CDR2 is YFSETQ. CDR3 amino acids: CASSSDRGQGTQYF. The CDR3 bases are TGCGCCAGCAGCTCCGACAGGGGGCAGGGGACCCAGTACTTC. The full variable domain, in which reference TRBV5-1 and TRBJ2-5 provide the parts outside the CDR3, is KAGVTQTPRYLIKTRGQQVTLSCSPISGHRSVSWYQQTPGQGLQFLFEYFSETQRNKGNFPGRFSGRQFSNSRSEMNVSTLELGDSALYLCASSSDRGQGTQYFGPGTRLLVL.

This clonotype has a handful of counts. The V gene is TRBV20-1, the J gene TRBJ2-4, with 7 bases identical to TRBD1. In germline, CDR1 is DFQATT, CDR2 SNEGSKA (reference sequence). This CDR3 has 13 amino acids. V lost 3 bases to trimming and J lost 8 bases; unmatched junction nucleotides: 7. The CDR3 protein is CSASTGASDIQYF. The CDR3 nucleotides read TGCAGTGCTAGTACAGGGGCCTCGGACATTCAGTACTTC.

This chain uses TRBV5-6 with TRBJ2-7, with a possible D match to TRBD1 (6 bases). The CDR3 sequence is 14 residues long. CDR1 and CDR2 from the germline V gene are SGHDT and YYEEEE. The V end was cut by 0 bases, the J end by 6 bases, with 13 bases between. Here the CDR3 reads CASSLDRVEAEQYV. The CDR3 nucleotides read TGTGCCAGCAGCTTGGACAGGGTAGAAGCCGAGCAGTACGTC.

V is TRBV5-1 and J is TRBJ2-3; perhaps TRBD1 as D (6 bases). Germline V gene data show CDR1 as SGHRS and CDR2 as YFSETQ. Trimming stripped 5 bases from V and 2 bases from J, with 15 bases between. The CDR3 runs to 15 residues. CDR3 coding DNA: TGCGCCAGCAGTGAAACCGGGACATTCACAGATACGCAGTATTTT. Its translation: CASSETGTFTDTQYF.

The chain combines TRBV7-2 with TRBJ2-7, with 15 positions matching TRBD2. Germline lookup yields CDR1 SGHTA and CDR2 FQGNSA. The CDR3 is made up of 18 amino acids. J was trimmed by 0 bases and V by 3 bases; bases with no gene match: 6. CDR3 protein: CASSFGTSGGTLSYEQYF. The CDR3 coding sequence is TGTGCCAGCAGCTTCGGGACTAGCGGGGGGACCCTCTCCTACGAGCAGTACTTC.

This clonotype was detected ten times or more. The CDR3 sequence is CASSLGPGEVYTEAFF. CDR3 nucleotides: TGTGCCAGCAGTTTAGGGCCAGGGGAGGTGTACACTGAAGCTTTCTTT. This chain uses TRBV27 with TRBJ1-1; tentative D call: TRBD1 (6 bases). V was clipped by 2 bases and J by 3 bases, with 16 bases between them. Germline V CDR1 and CDR2: MNHEY, SMNVEV (reference sequence). The CDR3 length is 16 residues.

This clonotype occurred a few times. The CDR3 DNA reads TGCGCCAGCAGCTTGGCCCAGCTTGGCACAGATACGCAGTATTTT. Residues: CASSLAQLGTDTQYF. The chain is built from TRBV5-1 and TRBJ2-3, with D uncertain. The CDR3 runs to 15 residues. V lost 0 bases to trimming and J lost 1 base, with 9 bases between them. Looked up from germline, CDR1 is SGHRS and CDR2 is YFSETQ.

This chain links TRBV12-3 or TRBV12-4 with TRBJ1-3; no clear D. V was pared by 3 bases and J by 3 bases, with 9 bases between. This CDR3 is 14 amino acids long. CDR3 loop: CASSFEGRGNTIYF. CDR3 nucleotides: TGTGCCAGCAGTTTTGAGGGCCGTGGAAACACCATATATTTT.

V is TRBV6-5 and J is TRBJ2-1; 8 bases fit TRBD2. The J segment lost 7 bases and the V segment lost 2 bases, leaving 10 bases of the junction unmatched. The V gene's germline CDR1 is MNHEY and CDR2 SVGAGI. This CDR3 has 16 amino acids. The DNA of the CDR3 is TGTGCCAGCAGTTACGCAGCTAGCGGGCTGGGGAATGAGCAGTTCTTC. This codes for CASSYAASGLGNEQFF.

The rearrangement links TRBV6-5 to TRBJ1-2; D gene ambiguous. Trimming took 2 bases from V and 6 from J, leaving 16 bases between them. The CDR3 length is 15 residues. Germline V gene data show CDR1 as MNHEY and CDR2 as SVGAGI. The CDR3 protein is CASSYRVLPRDGYTF. Written as DNA, the CDR3 is TGTGCCAGCAGTTACCGAGTTTTGCCCCGGGATGGCTACACCTTC.

The gene calls are TRBV20-1 and TRBJ2-5, with 11 bases matching TRBD1. After removal of 2 bases from V and 2 bases from J, the junction contained 7 bases not matched to a gene. The CDR3 loop spans 16 amino acids. Germline V lookup: CDR1 DFQATT, CDR2 SNEGSKA (reference sequence). The CDR3, as DNA: TGCAGTGCTAGATCTTGGGACAGGGGGGATCAAGAGACCCAGTACTTC. Translated, it gives CSARSWDRGDQETQYF.

The rearrangement uses TRBV28 and TRBJ2-7; no clear D. CDR3 size: 14 residues. Trimming removed 3 bases from V and 2 bases from J, with 11 bases in between. Germline values: CDR1 MDHEN, CDR2 SYDVKM. The CDR3 sequence: CASSFISETYEQYV. CDR3 sequence (DNA): TGTGCCAGCAGTTTCATCAGTGAGACCTACGAGCAGTACGTC.